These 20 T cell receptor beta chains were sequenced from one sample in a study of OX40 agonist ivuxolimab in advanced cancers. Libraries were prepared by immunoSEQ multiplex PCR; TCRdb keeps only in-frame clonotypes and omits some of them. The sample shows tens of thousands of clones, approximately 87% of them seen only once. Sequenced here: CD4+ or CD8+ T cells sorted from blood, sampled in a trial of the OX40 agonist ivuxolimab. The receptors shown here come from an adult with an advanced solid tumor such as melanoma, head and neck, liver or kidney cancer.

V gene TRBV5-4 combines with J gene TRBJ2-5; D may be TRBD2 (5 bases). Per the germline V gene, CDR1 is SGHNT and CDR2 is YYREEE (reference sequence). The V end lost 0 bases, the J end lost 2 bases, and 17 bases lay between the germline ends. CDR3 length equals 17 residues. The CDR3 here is CASSLGLSLPGQETQYF. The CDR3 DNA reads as TGTGCCAGCAGCTTGGGACTATCTCTCCCAGGTCAAGAGACCCAGTACTTC.

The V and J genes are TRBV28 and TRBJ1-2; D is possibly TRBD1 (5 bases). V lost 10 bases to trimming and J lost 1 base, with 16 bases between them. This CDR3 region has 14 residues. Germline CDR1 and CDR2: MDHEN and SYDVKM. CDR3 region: CATLVEGINYGYTF. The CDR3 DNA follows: TGTGCCACCCTGGTAGAGGGGATTAACTATGGCTACACCTTC.

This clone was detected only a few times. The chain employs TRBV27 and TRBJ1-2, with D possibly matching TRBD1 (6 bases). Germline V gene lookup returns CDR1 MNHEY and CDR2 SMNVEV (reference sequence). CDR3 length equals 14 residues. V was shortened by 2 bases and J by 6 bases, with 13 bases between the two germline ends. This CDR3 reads CASSLVGGPNGYTF. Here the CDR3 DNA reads TGTGCCAGCAGTTTAGTGGGGGGCCCAAATGGCTACACCTTC.

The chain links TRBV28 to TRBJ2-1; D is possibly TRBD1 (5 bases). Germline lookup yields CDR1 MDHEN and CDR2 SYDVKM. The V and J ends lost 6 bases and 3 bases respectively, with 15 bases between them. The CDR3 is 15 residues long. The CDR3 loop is CASRVPGHVYNEQFF. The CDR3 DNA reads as TGTGCCAGCAGGGTACCTGGACACGTCTACAATGAGCAGTTCTTC. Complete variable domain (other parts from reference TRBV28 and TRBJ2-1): DVKVTQSSRYLVKRTGEKVFLECVQDMDHENMFWYRQDPGLGLRLIYFSYDVKMKEKGDIPEGYSVSREKKERFSLILESASTNQTSMYLCASRVPGHVYNEQFFGPGTRLTVL.

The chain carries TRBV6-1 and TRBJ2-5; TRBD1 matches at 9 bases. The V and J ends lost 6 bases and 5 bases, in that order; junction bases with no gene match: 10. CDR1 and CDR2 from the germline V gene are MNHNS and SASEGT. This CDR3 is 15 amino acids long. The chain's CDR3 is CASRNSGQGVETQYF. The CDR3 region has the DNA TGTGCCAGCAGAAACTCGGGACAGGGCGTCGAGACCCAGTACTTC.

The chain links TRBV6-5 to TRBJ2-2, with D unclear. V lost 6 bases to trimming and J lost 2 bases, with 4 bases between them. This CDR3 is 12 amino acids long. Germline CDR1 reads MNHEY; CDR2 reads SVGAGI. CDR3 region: CASSANTGELFF. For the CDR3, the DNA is TGTGCCAGCAGCGCTAACACCGGGGAGCTGTTTTTT.

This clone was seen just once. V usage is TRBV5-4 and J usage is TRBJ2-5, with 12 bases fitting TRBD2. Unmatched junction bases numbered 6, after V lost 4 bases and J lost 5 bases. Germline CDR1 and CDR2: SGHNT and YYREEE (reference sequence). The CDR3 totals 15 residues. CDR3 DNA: TGTGCCAGCAGCCCGACTAGCGGGAGTATTGAGACCCAGTACTTC. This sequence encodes CASSPTSGSIETQYF.

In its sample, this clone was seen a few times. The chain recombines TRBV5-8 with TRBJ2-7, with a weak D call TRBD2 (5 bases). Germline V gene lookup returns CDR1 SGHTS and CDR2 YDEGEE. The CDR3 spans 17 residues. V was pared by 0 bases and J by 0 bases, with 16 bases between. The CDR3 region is CASSLDSSSTSSYEQYV. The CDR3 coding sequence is TGTGCCAGCAGCTTGGACAGTAGTTCAACTAGCTCCTACGAGCAGTACGTC.

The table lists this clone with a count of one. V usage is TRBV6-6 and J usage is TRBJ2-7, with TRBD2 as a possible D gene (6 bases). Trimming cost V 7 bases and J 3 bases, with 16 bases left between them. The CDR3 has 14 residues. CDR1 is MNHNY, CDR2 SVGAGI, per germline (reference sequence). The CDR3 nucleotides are TGTGCCAGCACTAGGGATTGGCGGGACTACGAGCAGTACTTC. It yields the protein CASTRDWRDYEQYF.

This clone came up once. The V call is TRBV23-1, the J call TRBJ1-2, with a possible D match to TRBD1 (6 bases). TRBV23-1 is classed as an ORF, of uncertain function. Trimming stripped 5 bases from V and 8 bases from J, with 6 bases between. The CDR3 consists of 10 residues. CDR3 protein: CASSRGGYTF. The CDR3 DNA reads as TGCGCCAGCAGTAGGGGGGGCTACACCTTC.

The chain's CDR3 is CASSPPTAHEQYF. DNA of the CDR3: TGCGCCAGCAGCCCTCCGACAGCCCACGAGCAGTACTTC. The chain is built from TRBV10-2 and TRBJ2-7; possibly TRBD1 for D (5 bases). The V end was cut by 6 bases, the J end by 5 bases, with 14 bases between. Per the germline V gene, CDR1 is WSHSY and CDR2 is SAAADI. The CDR3 totals 13 residues.

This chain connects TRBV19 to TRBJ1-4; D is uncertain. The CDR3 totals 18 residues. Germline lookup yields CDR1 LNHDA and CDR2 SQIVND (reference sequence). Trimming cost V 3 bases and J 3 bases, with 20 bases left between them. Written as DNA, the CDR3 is TGTGCCAGTAGTATTGACTCTCAGCTAGGAGGTTCTAATGAAAAACTGTTTTTT. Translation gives CASSIDSQLGGSNEKLFF. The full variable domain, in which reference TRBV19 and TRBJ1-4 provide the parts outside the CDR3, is DGGITQSPKYLFRKEGQNVTLSCEQNLNHDAMYWYRQDPGQGLRLIYYSQIVNDFQKGDIAEGYSVSREKKESFPLTVTSAQKNPTAFYLCASSIDSQLGGSNEKLFFGSGTQLSVL.

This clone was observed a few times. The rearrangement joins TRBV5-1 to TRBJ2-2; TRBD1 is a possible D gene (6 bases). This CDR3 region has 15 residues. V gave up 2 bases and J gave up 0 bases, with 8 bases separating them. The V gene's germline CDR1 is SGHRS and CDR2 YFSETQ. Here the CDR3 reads CASSFTGPNTGELFF. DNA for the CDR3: TGCGCCAGCAGCTTTACAGGGCCGAACACCGGGGAGCTGTTTTTT.

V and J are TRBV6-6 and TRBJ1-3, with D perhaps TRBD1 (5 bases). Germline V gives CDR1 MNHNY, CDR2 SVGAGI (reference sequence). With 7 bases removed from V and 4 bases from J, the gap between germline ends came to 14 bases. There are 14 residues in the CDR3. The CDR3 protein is CASTYSGGGNTIYF. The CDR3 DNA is TGTGCCAGCACCTACAGCGGGGGGGGAAACACCATATATTTT.

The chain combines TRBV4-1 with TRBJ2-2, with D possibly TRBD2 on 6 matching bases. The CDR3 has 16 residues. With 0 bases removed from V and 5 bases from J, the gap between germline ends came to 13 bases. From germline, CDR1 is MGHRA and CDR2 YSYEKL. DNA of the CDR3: TGCGCCAGCAGCCAAGATAACAGGAGGGTGACCGGGGAGCTGTTTTTT. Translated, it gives CASSQDNRRVTGELFF.

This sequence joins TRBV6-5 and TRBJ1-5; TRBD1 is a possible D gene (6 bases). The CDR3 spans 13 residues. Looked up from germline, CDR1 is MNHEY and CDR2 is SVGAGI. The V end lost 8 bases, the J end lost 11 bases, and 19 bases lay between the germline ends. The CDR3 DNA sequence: TGTGCCAGCTCTCCAGGGGAAGGCTGGTCCCAGCATTTT. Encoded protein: CASSPGEGWSQHF.

For the CDR3, the DNA is TGTGCCAGCAGCCCTCCGGCCCGGCCGTGGGAGCAGTTCTTC. It codes for CASSPPARPWEQFF. J is TRBJ2-1 and V is TRBV9; D uncertain. V lost 4 bases and J 10 bases, leaving 18 bases between the germline ends. Germline V CDR1 and CDR2: SGDLS, YYNGEE. CDR3 length equals 14 residues.

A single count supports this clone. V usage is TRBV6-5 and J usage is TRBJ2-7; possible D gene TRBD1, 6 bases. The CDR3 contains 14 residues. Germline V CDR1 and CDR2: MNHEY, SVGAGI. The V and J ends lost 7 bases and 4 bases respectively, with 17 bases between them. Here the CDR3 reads CASTPDSFPYEQYF. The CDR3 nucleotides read TGTGCCAGCACCCCGGACAGCTTTCCGTACGAGCAGTACTTC.

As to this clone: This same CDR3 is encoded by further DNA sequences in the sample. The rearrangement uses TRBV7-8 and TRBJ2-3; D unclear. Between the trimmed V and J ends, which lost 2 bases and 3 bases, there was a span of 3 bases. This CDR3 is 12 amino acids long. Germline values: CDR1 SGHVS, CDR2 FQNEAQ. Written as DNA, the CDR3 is TGTGCCAGCAGCTTACGAACAGATACGCAGTATTTT. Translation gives CASSLRTDTQYF. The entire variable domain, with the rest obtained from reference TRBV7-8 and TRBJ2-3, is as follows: GAGVSQSPRYKVAKRGQDVALRCDPISGHVSLFWYQQALGQGPEFLTYFQNEAQLDKSGLPSDRFFAERPEGSVSTLKIQRTQQEDSAVYLCASSLRTDTQYFGPGTRLTVL.

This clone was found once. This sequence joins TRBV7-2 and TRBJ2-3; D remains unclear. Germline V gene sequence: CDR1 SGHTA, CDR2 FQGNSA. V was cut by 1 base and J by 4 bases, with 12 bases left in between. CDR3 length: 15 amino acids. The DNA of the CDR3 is TGTGCCAGCAGCTTAGAAGGGAATGGGGCAGATACGCAGTATTTT. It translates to CASSLEGNGADTQYF.